Listed below are T cell receptor beta chains from one sample, sequenced in a study of T cells expressing NK-cell markers. Each CDR3 protein gets one entry in TCRdb, which reprocessed the 5' RACE reads and gives no DNA. The sample features about half a million distinct CDR3 sequences, with over 1.1% in its top ten. Sample: blood T cells: a sorted CD56 or NKG2C T cell subset, CD4+ or CD8+ T cells, or bulk PBMC T cells (not recorded which). The receptors originated from a woman in her forties or fifties in good health. Each CDR3 is given with its conserved first and last residue.

CDR3aa,j_gene,v_gene
CASSQSRTSGKQFF,TRBJ2-1,TRBV4-1
CASSPRQDNYGYTF,TRBJ1-2,TRBV28
CASSPRDRGGTEAFF,TRBJ1-1,TRBV19
CAISSGGLAGAPSSYNEQFF,TRBJ2-1,TRBV10-3
CASSHPDGGTQYF,TRBJ2-3,TRBV14
CASSFLGLAGGPRNEQFF,TRBJ2-1,TRBV27
CSVVADVDIQYF,TRBJ2-4,TRBV29-1
CASSLGQVDHTGELFF,TRBJ2-2,TRBV5-1
CASSSLREQFF,TRBJ2-1,TRBV6-5
CAISGRLEDTIYF,TRBJ1-3,TRBV10-3
CASSWTTGGTDTQYF,TRBJ2-3,TRBV7-3
CASSLGLKGLSYNEQFF,TRBJ2-1,TRBV5-1
CASSYRLAGVRTGELFF,TRBJ2-2,TRBV7-2
CATTDSYQPQHF,TRBJ1-5,TRBV6-2/TRBV6-3
CASSQGDGKRANTEAFF,TRBJ1-1,TRBV4-1
CASSRPYRTLETQYF,TRBJ2-5,TRBV5-1
CASSPSGGGLAGRRTQYF,TRBJ2-5,TRBV5-1
CASRTTGYNEQFF,TRBJ2-1,TRBV11-2
CASSPQGWGDTQYF,TRBJ2-3,TRBV23-1
CASSLLGRNNEQFF,TRBJ2-1,TRBV5-1
CASSAGRGSGRTDTQYF,TRBJ2-3,TRBV19
CAWSVVENQPQHF,TRBJ1-5,TRBV30
CSVMASTDTQYF,TRBJ2-3,TRBV20-1
CASSPIHPGQGRGNTIYF,TRBJ1-3,TRBV7-8
CASSFGGGEGYEQYF,TRBJ2-7,TRBV7-8
CAWGTSGRITGELFF,TRBJ2-2,TRBV30
CASSYSSGTGDNEQFF,TRBJ2-1,TRBV6-5
CASSTRLSGNYNEQFF,TRBJ2-1,TRBV3-1